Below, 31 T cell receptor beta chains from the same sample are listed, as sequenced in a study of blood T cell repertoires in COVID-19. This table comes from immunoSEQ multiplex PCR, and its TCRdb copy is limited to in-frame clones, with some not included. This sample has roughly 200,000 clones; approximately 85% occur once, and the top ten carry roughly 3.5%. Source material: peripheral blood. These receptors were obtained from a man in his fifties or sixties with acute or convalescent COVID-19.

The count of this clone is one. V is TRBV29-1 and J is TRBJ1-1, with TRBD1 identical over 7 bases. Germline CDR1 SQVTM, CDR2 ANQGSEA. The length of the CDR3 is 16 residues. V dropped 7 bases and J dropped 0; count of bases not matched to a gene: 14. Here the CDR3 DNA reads TGCAGCGCCTCTCAGACAGGGACCTTCATGAACACTGAAGCTTTCTTT. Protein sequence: CSASQTGTFMNTEAFF. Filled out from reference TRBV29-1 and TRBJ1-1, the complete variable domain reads SAVISQKPSRDICQRGTSLTIQCQVDSQVTMMFWYRQQPGQSLTLIATANQGSEATYESGFVIDKFPISRPNLTFSTLTVSNMSPEDSSIYLCSASQTGTFMNTEAFFGQGTRLTVV.

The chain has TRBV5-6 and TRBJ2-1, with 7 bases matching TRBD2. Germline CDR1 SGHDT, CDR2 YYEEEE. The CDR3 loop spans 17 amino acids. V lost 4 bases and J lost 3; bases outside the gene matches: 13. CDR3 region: CASSPRLGGKIYNEQFF. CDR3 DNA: TGTGCCAGCAGCCCCCGTCTCGGGGGGAAAATCTACAATGAGCAGTTCTTC.

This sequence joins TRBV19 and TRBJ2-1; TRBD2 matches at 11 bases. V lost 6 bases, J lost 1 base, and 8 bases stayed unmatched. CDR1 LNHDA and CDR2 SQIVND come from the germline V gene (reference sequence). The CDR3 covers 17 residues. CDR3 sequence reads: CASRGLAGNPSYNEQFF. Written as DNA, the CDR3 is TGTGCCAGTAGAGGACTAGCGGGTAACCCTTCCTACAATGAGCAGTTCTTC.

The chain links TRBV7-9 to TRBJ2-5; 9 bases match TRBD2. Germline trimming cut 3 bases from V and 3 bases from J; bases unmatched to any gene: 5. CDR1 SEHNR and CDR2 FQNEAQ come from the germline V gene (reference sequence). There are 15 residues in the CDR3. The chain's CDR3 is CASSFNLAGEETQYF. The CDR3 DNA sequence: TGTGCCAGCAGCTTCAATTTAGCGGGAGAAGAGACCCAGTACTTC.

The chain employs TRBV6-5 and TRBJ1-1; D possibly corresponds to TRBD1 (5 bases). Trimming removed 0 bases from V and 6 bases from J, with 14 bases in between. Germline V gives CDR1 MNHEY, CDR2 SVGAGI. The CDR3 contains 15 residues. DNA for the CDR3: TGTGCCAGCAGTTACTCGGACAAATCAGTGTCTGAAGCTTTCTTT. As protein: CASSYSDKSVSEAFF.

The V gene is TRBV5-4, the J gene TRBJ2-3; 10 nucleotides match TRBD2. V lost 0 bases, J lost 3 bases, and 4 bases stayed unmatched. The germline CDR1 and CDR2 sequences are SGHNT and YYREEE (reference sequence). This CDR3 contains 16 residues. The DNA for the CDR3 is TGTGCCAGCAGCTTGGCCGCTAGCGGGAGTACAGATACGCAGTATTTT. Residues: CASSLAASGSTDTQYF.

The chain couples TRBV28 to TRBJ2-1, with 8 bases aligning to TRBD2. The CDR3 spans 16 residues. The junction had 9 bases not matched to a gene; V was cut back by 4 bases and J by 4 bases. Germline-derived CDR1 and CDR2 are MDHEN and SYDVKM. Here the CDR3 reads CASSSSGLGGYNEQFF. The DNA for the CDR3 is TGTGCCAGCAGTTCATCGGGACTAGGAGGATACAATGAGCAGTTCTTC.

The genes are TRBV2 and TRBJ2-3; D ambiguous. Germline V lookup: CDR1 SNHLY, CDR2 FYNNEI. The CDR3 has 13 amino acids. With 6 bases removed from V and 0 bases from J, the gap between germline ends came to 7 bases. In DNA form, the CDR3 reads TGTGCCAGCAGCGCCTACAGCACAGATACGCAGTATTTT. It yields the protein CASSAYSTDTQYF.

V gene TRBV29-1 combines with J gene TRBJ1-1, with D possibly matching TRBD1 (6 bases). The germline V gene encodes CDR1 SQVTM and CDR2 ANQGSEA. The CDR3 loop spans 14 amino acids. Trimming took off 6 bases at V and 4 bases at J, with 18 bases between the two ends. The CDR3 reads CSVDPTGRGTEAFF. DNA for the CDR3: TGCAGCGTGGATCCTACAGGGAGGGGCACTGAAGCTTTCTTT.

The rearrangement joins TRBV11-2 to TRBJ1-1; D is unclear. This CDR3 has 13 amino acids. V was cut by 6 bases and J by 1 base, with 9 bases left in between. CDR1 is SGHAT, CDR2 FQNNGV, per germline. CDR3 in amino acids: CASRSLRNTEAFF. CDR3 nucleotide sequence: TGTGCCAGCAGATCCCTCCGGAACACTGAAGCTTTCTTT.

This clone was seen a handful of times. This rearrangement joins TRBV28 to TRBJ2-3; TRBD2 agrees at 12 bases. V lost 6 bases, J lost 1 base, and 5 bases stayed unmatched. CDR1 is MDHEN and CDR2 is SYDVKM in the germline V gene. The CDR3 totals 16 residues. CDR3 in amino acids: CASRTSGSGGTDTQYF. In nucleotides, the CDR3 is TGTGCCAGCAGGACTAGCGGGAGCGGGGGCACAGATACGCAGTATTTT.

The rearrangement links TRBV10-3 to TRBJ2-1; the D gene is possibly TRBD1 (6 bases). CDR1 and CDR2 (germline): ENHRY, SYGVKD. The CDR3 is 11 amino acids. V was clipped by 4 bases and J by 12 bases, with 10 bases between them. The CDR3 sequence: CAISAGRGQFF. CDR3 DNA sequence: TGTGCCATCAGTGCGGGCAGGGGGCAGTTCTTC.

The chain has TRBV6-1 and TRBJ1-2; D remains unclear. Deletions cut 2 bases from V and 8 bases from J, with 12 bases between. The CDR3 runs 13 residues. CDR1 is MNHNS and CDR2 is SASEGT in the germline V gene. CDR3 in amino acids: CASSEIWQLGYTF. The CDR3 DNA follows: TGTGCCAGCAGTGAAATCTGGCAGTTAGGCTACACCTTC.

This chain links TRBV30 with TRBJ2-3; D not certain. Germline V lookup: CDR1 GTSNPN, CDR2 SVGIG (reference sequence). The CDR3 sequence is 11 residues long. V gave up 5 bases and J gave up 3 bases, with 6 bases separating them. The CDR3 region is CAWATTDTQYF. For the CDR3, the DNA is TGTGCCTGGGCGACTACAGATACGCAGTATTTT.

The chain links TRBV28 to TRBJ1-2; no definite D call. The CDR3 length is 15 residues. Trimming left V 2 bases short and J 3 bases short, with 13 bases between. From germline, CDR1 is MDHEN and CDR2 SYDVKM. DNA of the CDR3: TGTGCCAGCAGTTTACTATCTGGACTTGACTATGGCTACACCTTC. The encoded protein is CASSLLSGLDYGYTF.

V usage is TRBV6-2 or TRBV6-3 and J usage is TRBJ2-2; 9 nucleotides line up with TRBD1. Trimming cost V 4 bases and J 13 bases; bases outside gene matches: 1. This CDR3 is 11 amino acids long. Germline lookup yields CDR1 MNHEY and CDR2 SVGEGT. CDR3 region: CASSLDRGLFF. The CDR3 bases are TGTGCCAGCAGTTTGGACAGGGGGCTGTTTTTT.

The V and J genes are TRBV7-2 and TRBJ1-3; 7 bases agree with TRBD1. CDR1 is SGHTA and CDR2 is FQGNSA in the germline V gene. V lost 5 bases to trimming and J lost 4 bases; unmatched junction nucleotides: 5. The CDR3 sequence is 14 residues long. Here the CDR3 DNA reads TGTGCCAGCAGCCTAGGGGGCGCGGGAAACACCATATATTTT. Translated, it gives CASSLGGAGNTIYF.

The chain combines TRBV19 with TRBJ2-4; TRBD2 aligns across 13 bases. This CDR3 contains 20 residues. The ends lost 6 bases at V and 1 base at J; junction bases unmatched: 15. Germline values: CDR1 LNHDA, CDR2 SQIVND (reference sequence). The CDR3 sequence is CASSPAAGTSGNPAKNIQYF. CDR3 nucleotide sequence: TGTGCCAGTAGCCCAGCCGCCGGGACTAGCGGGAATCCTGCCAAAAACATTCAGTACTTC. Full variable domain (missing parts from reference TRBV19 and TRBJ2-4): DGGITQSPKYLFRKEGQNVTLSCEQNLNHDAMYWYRQDPGQGLRLIYYSQIVNDFQKGDIAEGYSVSREKKESFPLTVTSAQKNPTAFYLCASSPAAGTSGNPAKNIQYFGAGTRLSVL.

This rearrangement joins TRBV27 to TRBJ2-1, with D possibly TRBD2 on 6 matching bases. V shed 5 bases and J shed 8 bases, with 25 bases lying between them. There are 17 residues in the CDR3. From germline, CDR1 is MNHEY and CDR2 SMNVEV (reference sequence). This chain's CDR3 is CASSLLGGGIGADEQFF. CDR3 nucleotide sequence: TGTGCCAGCAGTCTCTTAGGTGGCGGGATAGGTGCAGATGAGCAGTTCTTC.

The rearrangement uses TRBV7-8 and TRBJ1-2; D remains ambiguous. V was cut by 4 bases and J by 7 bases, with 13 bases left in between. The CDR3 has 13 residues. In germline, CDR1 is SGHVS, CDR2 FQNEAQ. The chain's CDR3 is CASSWWRESGYTF. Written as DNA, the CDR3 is TGTGCCAGCAGCTGGTGGCGGGAATCTGGCTACACCTTC.

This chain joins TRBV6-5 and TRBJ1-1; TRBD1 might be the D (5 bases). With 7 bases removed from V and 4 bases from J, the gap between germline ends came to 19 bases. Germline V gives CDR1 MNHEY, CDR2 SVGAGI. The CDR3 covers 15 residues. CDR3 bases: TGTGCCAGCAAGAGAACTTGGGGGGAGGGCACTGAAGCTTTCTTT. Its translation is CASKRTWGEGTEAFF.

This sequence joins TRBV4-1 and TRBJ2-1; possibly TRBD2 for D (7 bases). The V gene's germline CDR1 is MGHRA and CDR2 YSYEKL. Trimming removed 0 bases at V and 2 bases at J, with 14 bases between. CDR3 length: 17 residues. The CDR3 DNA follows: TGCGCCAGCAGCCAAGAGGGGGGGCCCTCGGCCTACAATGAGCAGTTCTTC. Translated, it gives CASSQEGGPSAYNEQFF.

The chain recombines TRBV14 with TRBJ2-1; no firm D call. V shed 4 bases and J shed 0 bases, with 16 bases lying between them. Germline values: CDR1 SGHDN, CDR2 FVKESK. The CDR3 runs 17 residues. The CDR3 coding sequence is TGTGCCAGCAGCCTAGCCGGCGCCCGATACTCCTACAATGAGCAGTTCTTC. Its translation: CASSLAGARYSYNEQFF. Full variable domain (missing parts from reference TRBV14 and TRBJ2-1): EAGVTQFPSHSVIEKGQTVTLRCDPISGHDNLYWYRRVMGKEIKFLLHFVKESKQDESGMPNNRFLAERTGGTYSTLKVQPAELEDSGVYFCASSLAGARYSYNEQFFGPGTRLTVL.

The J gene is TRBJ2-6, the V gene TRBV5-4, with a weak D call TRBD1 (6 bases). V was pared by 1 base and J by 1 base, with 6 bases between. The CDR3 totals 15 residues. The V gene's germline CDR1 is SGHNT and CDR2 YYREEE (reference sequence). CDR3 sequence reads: CASSLTGSGANVLTF. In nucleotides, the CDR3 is TGTGCCAGCAGCTTGACAGGGTCTGGGGCCAACGTCCTGACTTTC.

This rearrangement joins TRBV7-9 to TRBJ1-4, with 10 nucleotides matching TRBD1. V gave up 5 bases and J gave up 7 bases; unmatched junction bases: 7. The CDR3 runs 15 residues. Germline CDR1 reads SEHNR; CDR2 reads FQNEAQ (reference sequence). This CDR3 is CASSHPDRGAEKLFF. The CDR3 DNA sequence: TGTGCCAGCAGCCACCCGGACAGGGGGGCTGAAAAACTGTTTTTT.

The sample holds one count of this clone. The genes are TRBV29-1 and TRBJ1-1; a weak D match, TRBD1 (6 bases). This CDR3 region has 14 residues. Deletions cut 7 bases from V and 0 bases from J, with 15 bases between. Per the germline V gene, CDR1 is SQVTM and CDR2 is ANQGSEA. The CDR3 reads CSGRHRAMNTEAFF. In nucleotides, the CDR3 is TGCAGCGGCCGACACAGGGCTATGAACACTGAAGCTTTCTTT.

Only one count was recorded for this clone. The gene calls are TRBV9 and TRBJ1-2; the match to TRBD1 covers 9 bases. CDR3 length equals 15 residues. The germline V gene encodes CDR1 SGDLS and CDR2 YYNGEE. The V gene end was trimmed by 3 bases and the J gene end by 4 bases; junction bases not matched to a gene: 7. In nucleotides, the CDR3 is TGTGCCAGCAGCGCGGGACAGGGTGGTAGCTATGGCTACACCTTC. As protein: CASSAGQGGSYGYTF.

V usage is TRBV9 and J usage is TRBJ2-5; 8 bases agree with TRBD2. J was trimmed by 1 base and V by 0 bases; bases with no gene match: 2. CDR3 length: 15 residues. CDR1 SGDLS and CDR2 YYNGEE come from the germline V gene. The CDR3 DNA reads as TGTGCCAGCAGCGTAGGCGGGAGGCTCCAAGAGACCCAGTACTTC. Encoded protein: CASSVGGRLQETQYF.

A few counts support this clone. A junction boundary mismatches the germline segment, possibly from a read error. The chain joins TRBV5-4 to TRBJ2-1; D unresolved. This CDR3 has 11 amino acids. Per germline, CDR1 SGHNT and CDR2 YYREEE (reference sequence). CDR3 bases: TGTGCCAGCAGCTTGGGCGGAGCCCCCCTCTTC. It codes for CASSLGGAPLF.

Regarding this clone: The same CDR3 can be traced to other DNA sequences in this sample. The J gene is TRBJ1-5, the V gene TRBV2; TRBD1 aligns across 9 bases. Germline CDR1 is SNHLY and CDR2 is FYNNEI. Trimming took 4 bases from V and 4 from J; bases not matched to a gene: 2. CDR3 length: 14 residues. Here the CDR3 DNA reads TGTGCCAGCAGTGGTGGACAGGGGAATCAGCCCCAGCATTTT. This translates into CASSGGQGNQPQHF.

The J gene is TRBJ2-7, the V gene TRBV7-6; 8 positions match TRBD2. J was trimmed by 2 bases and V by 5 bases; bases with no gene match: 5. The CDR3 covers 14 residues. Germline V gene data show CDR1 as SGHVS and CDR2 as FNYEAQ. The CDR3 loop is CASSTREGAYEQYF. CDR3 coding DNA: TGTGCCAGCAGCACCCGGGAGGGGGCCTACGAGCAGTACTTC.